The clone carrying this TCR beta chain was seen ten or more times. Its antigen is undetermined. This sample is part of a study of T-cell reconstitution after alpha-beta-depleted transplantation in children. Findings and caveats of the study: T-cell numbers and diversity, one year after transplant, stemmed largely from T cells that were newly produced. The study reportedly traced alpha-beta T cells about two months after transplant to several hundred expanded graft clones.

Trimming took 2 bases from V and 2 from J; bases not matched to a gene: 5. CDR3 size: 15 residues. The V gene's germline CDR1 is SGHTA and CDR2 FQGNSA. A TCRbeta library incorporating unique molecular identifiers was prepared. TCRdb processed the PCR reads anew with MiXCR; each CDR3 protein has one entry. Of about 300,000 distinct CDR3 sequences in the sample, over 9% were seen once. This rearrangement joins TRBV7-2 to TRBJ2-7; 8 bases align to TRBD1. The material sequenced was PBMCs, taken before TCRalphabeta/CD19-depleted stem cell transplant. The clonotype comes from a boy younger than two with acute myeloid leukemia, due to receive a stem cell transplant. CDR3 bases: TGTGCCAGCAGCTTAATTACAGGGGGGACCTACGAGCAGTACTTC. This sequence encodes CASSLITGGTYEQYF.